This TCR beta chain was documented in a study of post-analysis software for immune sequencing data. Study context: Relapsing-remitting, secondary progressive and progressive-relapsing forms of multiple sclerosis all featured among disease courses.

Unique molecular identifiers were present in the TCR beta cDNA libraries. TCRdb recomputed calls from the PCR reads with MiXCR, one row per CDR3 protein. This sample has under 200,000 distinct CDR3 sequences, with roughly 28% found just once. About this clonotype itself: As yet, its antigen is unknown.

Study findings and constraints: A handful of TRBV segments (TRBV5-6, TRBV5-1 and TRBV20-1 among them) occurred more frequently in patients than in controls. The normalized Chao1 diversity of multiple sclerosis patients was significantly lower than that of controls.

The germline V gene has CDR1 SEHNR and CDR2 FQNEAQ (reference sequence). The V gene lost 2 bases and the J gene lost 5 bases, with 12 bases spanning the gap. This CDR3 is built from 14 residues. V gene TRBV7-9 combines with J gene TRBJ1-1, with a weak D call TRBD1 (5 bases). Sample: blood. The sequence was collected from a girl aged 2-17 years with multiple sclerosis. The CDR3, as DNA: TGTGCCAGCAGCTTACTAATGGGACGTACTGAAGCTTTCTTT. Amino acid sequence: CASSLLMGRTEAFF.